The 20 T cell receptor beta chains listed next were all sequenced from one sample in a study of T cell repertoires in cytomegalovirus infection. TCRdb recomputed calls from the reads with MiXCR, one row per CDR3 protein. The data hold about 330,000 distinct CDR3 sequences, with over 7.5% observed a single time. The specimen was PBMCs. These receptors were taken from a human donor in good health (CMV status not recorded). Some clones in this sample may be carry-over from other donors' samples.

In its sample, this clonotype was seen a few times. The chain combines TRBV7-9 with TRBJ1-6, with D possibly being TRBD1 (6 bases). This CDR3 has 17 residues. The germline CDR1 and CDR2 sequences are SEHNR and FQNEAQ (reference sequence). Trimming took 4 bases from V and 0 from J, leaving 13 bases between them. The CDR3 bases are TGTGCCAGCAGCTCGAGGGGGAGGAGCTCCTATAATTCACCCCTCCACTTT. As protein: CASSSRGRSSYNSPLHF.

The chain links TRBV19 to TRBJ2-7; TRBD2 might be the D (6 bases). V lost 2 bases to trimming and J lost 6 bases, with 20 bases between them. Germline CDR1 LNHDA, CDR2 SQIVND (reference sequence). This CDR3 comprises 16 residues. CDR3 sequence reads: CASSIKSGPLGSEQYF. CDR3 DNA sequence: TGTGCCAGTAGTATAAAGTCAGGGCCCCTCGGGAGCGAGCAGTACTTC.

This clonotype came up a few times. V usage is TRBV12-3 or TRBV12-4 and J usage is TRBJ2-7, with 7 bases identical to TRBD1. The CDR3 sequence is 15 residues long. Trimming took 5 bases from V and 5 from J; bases not matched to a gene: 12. CDR3 amino acids: CASSPTGTANHEQYF. The CDR3 nucleotides are TGTGCCAGCAGTCCCACCGGGACAGCGAATCACGAGCAGTACTTC.

This clonotype showed up many times. This chain uses TRBV7-3 with TRBJ2-5; a weak D match, TRBD1 (5 bases). There are 18 residues in the CDR3. Germline CDR1 and CDR2: SGHTA and FQGTGA. V lost 0 bases and J lost 1, with 18 bases in between. The CDR3: CASSLTDNKGKRQETQYF. The DNA of the CDR3 is TGTGCCAGCAGCTTAACGGACAACAAAGGCAAACGCCAAGAGACCCAGTACTTC.

This clonotype was found many times. The chain recombines TRBV7-2 with TRBJ2-7; TRBD2 agrees at 10 bases. CDR1 is SGHTA, CDR2 FQGNSA, per germline. Trimming at V came to 4 bases and at J to 4 bases, leaving 7 bases not matched to a gene. CDR3 length equals 15 residues. In DNA form, the CDR3 reads TGTGCCAGCAGCTCTCTAGCGGGAGTCTTTTACGAGCAGTACTTC. It encodes CASSSLAGVFYEQYF.

This clonotype was seen ten or more times. V gene TRBV10-3 combines with J gene TRBJ2-1; 8 bases align to TRBD1. The CDR3 spans 14 residues. Trimming took 4 bases from V and 4 from J; bases not matched to a gene: 3. The germline gives CDR1 ENHRY, CDR2 SYGVKD. CDR3 nucleotide sequence: TGTGCCATCAGTGCCAGGGGGCAGTACAATGAGCAGTTCTTC. Translated: CAISARGQYNEQFF.

Comments on this clonotype: One junction end does not reproduce the germline sequence, and a read error may be involved. The CDR3 is CAWSVGGRAYELYF. CDR3 bases: TGTGCCTGGAGTGTAGGTGGTCGGGCCTACGAGCTGTACTTC. This chain uses TRBV30 with TRBJ2-7; D remains ambiguous. From germline, CDR1 is GTSNPN and CDR2 SVGIG (reference sequence). This CDR3 region has 14 residues.

This clonotype was found many times. The rearrangement links TRBV7-2 to TRBJ2-3; no clear D. V dropped 3 bases and J dropped 5 bases, with 9 bases sitting between them. Germline V gene sequence: CDR1 SGHTA, CDR2 FQGNSA. The CDR3 length is 13 residues. The DNA for the CDR3 is TGTGCCAGCAGCTTCTCTACGGGAGATACGCAGTATTTT. Residues: CASSFSTGDTQYF.

The sample holds many counts of this clonotype. This chain joins TRBV4-3 and TRBJ1-4; the D gene is possibly TRBD1 (6 bases). Trimming took 1 base from V and 7 from J, leaving 13 bases between them. Germline loops: CDR1 LGHNA, CDR2 YSLEER. The CDR3 sequence is 15 residues long. CDR3 bases: TGCGCCAGCAGCCAAGGACAGGACCTAAGTGAAAAACTGTTTTTT. Its translation: CASSQGQDLSEKLFF.

This clonotype was picked up a small number of times. The CDR3 sequence: CSARAQDRVYEQYF. CDR3 DNA: TGCAGTGCTAGAGCCCAGGACAGGGTCTACGAGCAGTACTTC. V gene TRBV20-1 combines with J gene TRBJ2-7; 8 bases map to TRBD1. V shed 1 base, J shed 3 bases, and the junction held 5 bases outside the gene matches. The germline gives CDR1 DFQATT, CDR2 SNEGSKA (reference sequence). The CDR3 spans 14 residues.

V and J are TRBV20-1 and TRBJ1-4, with D possibly being TRBD1 (6 bases). Germline CDR1 and CDR2: DFQATT and SNEGSKA (reference sequence). The ends were cut back, 5 bases at V and 8 bases at J, with 15 bases in the middle. This CDR3 contains 13 residues. The CDR3 here is CSASQGLGEKLFF. Written as DNA, the CDR3 is TGCAGTGCTTCCCAGGGGTTGGGAGAAAAACTGTTTTTT.

This clonotype was seen only once. This may arise from a read error, as a much more abundant clone is one base away. The rearrangement links TRBV7-2 to TRBJ2-1; 11 bases agree with TRBD1. Germline V gives CDR1 SGHTA, CDR2 FQGNSA. V gave up 1 base and J gave up 7 bases; unmatched junction bases: 6. This CDR3 is built from 16 residues. CDR3 amino acids: CTSSLGTGGAYNEQFF. The CDR3 coding sequence is TGTACCAGCAGCTTAGGGACAGGGGGCGCGTATAATGAGCAGTTCTTC.

The rearrangement joins TRBV12-3 or TRBV12-4 to TRBJ1-2; TRBD1 matches at 7 bases. The CDR3 has 15 residues. V shed 6 bases, J shed 8 bases, and the junction held 15 bases outside the gene matches. The CDR3 is CASSLLETGMRGYTF. The CDR3 DNA reads as TGTGCCAGCAGCCTCCTCGAGACAGGGATGAGGGGCTACACCTTC.

This clonotype was counted between two and nine times. The rearrangement joins TRBV6-5 to TRBJ1-5, with D unresolved. This CDR3 has 14 amino acids. Trimming pared 0 bases from V and 4 bases from J, leaving 7 bases between. Germline lookup yields CDR1 MNHEY and CDR2 SVGAGI. The CDR3 protein is CASSYSLGNQPQHF. For the CDR3, the DNA is TGTGCCAGCAGTTACTCTTTAGGAAATCAGCCCCAGCATTTT.

This clonotype appeared a few times. The chain is built from TRBV19 and TRBJ2-1, with TRBD2 matching over 12 bases. Looked up from germline, CDR1 is LNHDA and CDR2 is SQIVND (reference sequence). The CDR3 runs to 17 residues. With 2 bases clipped from V and 4 bases from J, the junction kept 6 bases outside the gene matches. The CDR3 sequence: CASSIPTSGGSYNEQFF. CDR3 bases: TGTGCCAGTAGTATACCGACTAGCGGGGGTTCATACAATGAGCAGTTCTTC.

V gene TRBV12-3 or TRBV12-4 combines with J gene TRBJ1-3, with TRBD1 as a possible D gene (6 bases). V was pared by 6 bases and J by 3 bases, with 12 bases between. The CDR3 is 14 residues long. This chain's CDR3 is CASSIRGVGNTIYF. The CDR3 DNA follows: TGTGCCAGCAGCATCAGGGGTGTTGGAAACACCATATATTTT.

This clonotype was found many times. The chain combines TRBV7-2 with TRBJ2-7; TRBD2 aligns across 12 bases. The V and J ends lost 5 bases and 1 base, in that order; junction bases with no gene match: 3. The CDR3 has 15 residues. The germline gives CDR1 SGHTA, CDR2 FQGNSA. The CDR3 is CASSRTSGESYEQYF. In nucleotides, the CDR3 is TGTGCCAGCAGCAGGACTAGCGGGGAATCCTACGAGCAGTACTTC.

This clonotype was seen ten or more times. The chain combines TRBV4-3 with TRBJ1-2, with D perhaps matching TRBD1 (5 bases). Deletions cut 4 bases from V and 7 bases from J, with 16 bases between. Germline CDR1 LGHNA, CDR2 YSLEER. CDR3 size: 14 residues. CDR3 nucleotide sequence: TGCGCCAGCAGCCCAAACCCCAGGGCTGGTGGCTACACCTTC. This encodes CASSPNPRAGGYTF.

The V gene is TRBV7-9, the J gene TRBJ1-5; D is uncertain. CDR3 length equals 17 residues. Trimming removed 5 bases from V and 2 bases from J, with 19 bases in between. Germline CDR1 is SEHNR and CDR2 is FQNEAQ (reference sequence). This CDR3 is CASSLSDLGEGNQPQHF. The DNA of the CDR3 is TGTGCCAGCAGCCTTAGTGATCTGGGAGAGGGCAATCAGCCCCAGCATTTT.

The chain employs TRBV14 and TRBJ2-5, with D possibly matching TRBD2 (5 bases). Germline loops: CDR1 SGHDN, CDR2 FVKESK. CDR3 length equals 15 residues. Between the trimmed V and J ends, which lost 1 base and 2 bases, there was a span of 11 bases. This CDR3 is CASSQGSGMQETQYF. CDR3 DNA: TGTGCCAGCAGCCAAGGATCCGGGATGCAAGAGACCCAGTACTTC.